The 29 T cell receptor beta chains below were found in one sample sequenced in a study of T cell responses to AZD1222 COVID-19 vaccine. Method: immunoSEQ multiplex PCR; TCRdb's copy keeps in-frame clones and lacks some. The sample holds 140,000 to 150,000 clones, more than 85% seen once. The material sequenced was peripheral blood, taken after recovery from COVID-19. These receptors came from an adult who had recovered from COVID-19.

This clone came up once. The V and J genes are TRBV6-5 and TRBJ2-1; 10 nucleotides match TRBD2. This CDR3 spans 16 amino acids. Trimming cost V 2 bases and J 4 bases; bases outside gene matches: 5. Germline V CDR1 and CDR2: MNHEY, SVGAGI. The CDR3 sequence is CASSYRTSGVYNEQFF. The DNA for the CDR3 is TGTGCCAGCAGTTACCGGACTAGCGGTGTATACAATGAGCAGTTCTTC.

The rearrangement joins TRBV28 to TRBJ1-2, with D possibly being TRBD1 (5 bases). Germline-derived CDR1 and CDR2 are MDHEN and SYDVKM. Trimming took off 3 bases at V and 2 bases at J, with 16 bases between the two ends. The length of the CDR3 is 16 residues. CDR3 sequence reads: CASSFIPGLQNYGYTF. Here the CDR3 DNA reads TGTGCCAGCAGTTTTATTCCGGGACTGCAAAACTATGGCTACACCTTC.

This chain links TRBV2 with TRBJ2-5; D possibly corresponds to TRBD2 (6 bases). CDR3 length: 14 residues. Trimming removed 8 bases from V and 4 bases from J, with 17 bases in between. CDR1 SNHLY and CDR2 FYNNEI come from the germline V gene. CDR3 coding DNA: TGTGCCAGCGGGACCTCCTTGGGGGGAGAGACCCAGTACTTC. This encodes CASGTSLGGETQYF.

The gene calls are TRBV7-9 and TRBJ2-7, with 7 bases lining up with TRBD2. The CDR3 is made up of 15 amino acids. Germline V lookup: CDR1 SEHNR, CDR2 FQNEAQ (reference sequence). The ends lost 2 bases at V and 4 bases at J; junction bases unmatched: 8. The CDR3 sequence is CASSLSAGVTYEQYF. DNA for the CDR3: TGTGCCAGCAGCTTATCGGCGGGAGTTACATACGAGCAGTACTTC. The variable domain in full, completed from reference TRBV7-9 and TRBJ2-7, reads DTGVSQNPRHKITKRGQNVTFRCDPISEHNRLYWYRQTLGQGPEFLTYFQNEAQLEKSRLLSDRFSAERPKGSFSTLEIQRTEQGDSAMYLCASSLSAGVTYEQYFGPGTRLTVT.

The chain recombines TRBV4-2 with TRBJ1-4; D gene ambiguous. Trimming stripped 0 bases from V and 6 bases from J, with 2 bases between. This CDR3 contains 12 residues. Germline CDR1 is LGHNA and CDR2 is YNFKEQ. This CDR3 is CASSQDYEKLFF. CDR3 bases: TGTGCCAGCAGCCAAGATTATGAAAAACTGTTTTTT.

This clone is a singleton in its sample. The gene calls are TRBV30 and TRBJ2-2; 13 nucleotides line up with TRBD2. The CDR3 is 17 residues long. Germline CDR1 is GTSNPN and CDR2 is SVGIG (reference sequence). Germline trimming cut 2 bases from V and 5 bases from J; bases unmatched to any gene: 8. The CDR3 sequence: CAWSPGTSGIATGELFF. DNA of the CDR3: TGTGCCTGGAGTCCAGGGACTAGCGGGATAGCGACCGGGGAGCTGTTTTTT.

The chain uses TRBV28 and TRBJ1-3; D is uncertain. The CDR3 totals 17 residues. V lost 3 bases and J lost 0, with 15 bases in between. Germline CDR1 reads MDHEN; CDR2 reads SYDVKM. Written as DNA, the CDR3 is TGTGCCAGCAGTTTTGGCCTCTCCCAACGCTCTGGAAACACCATATATTTT. Translation: CASSFGLSQRSGNTIYF.

The chain links TRBV27 to TRBJ2-5, with D unclear. V dropped 2 bases and J dropped 4 bases, with 17 bases sitting between them. Germline values: CDR1 MNHEY, CDR2 SMNVEV (reference sequence). This CDR3 is built from 16 residues. This CDR3 reads CASSLGGTRLRETQYF. Here the CDR3 DNA reads TGTGCCAGCAGTTTAGGCGGCACCAGATTGAGAGAGACCCAGTACTTC.

This clone was observed once. This sequence joins TRBV27 and TRBJ2-2; 9 nucleotides match TRBD1. In germline, CDR1 is MNHEY, CDR2 SMNVEV (reference sequence). V lost 5 bases and J lost 2; bases outside the gene matches: 6. The CDR3 totals 16 residues. Written as DNA, the CDR3 is TGTGCCAGCAGTCTGACGGGACAGGGTAACACCGGGGAGCTGTTTTTT. Translated, it gives CASSLTGQGNTGELFF.

This rearrangement joins TRBV3-1 (or the pseudogene TRBV3-2) to TRBJ2-5, with TRBD2 as a possible D gene (6 bases). CDR1 is LGHDT, CDR2 YNNKEL, per germline (reference sequence). The CDR3 extends over 14 amino acids. The V end was cut by 0 bases, the J end by 1 base, with 6 bases between. The CDR3 loop reads CASSQEGLQETQYF. The CDR3 nucleotides read TGTGCCAGCAGCCAAGAGGGACTCCAAGAGACCCAGTACTTC.

This clone was seen only once. The genes are TRBV27 and TRBJ2-1; the D call may be TRBD1 or TRBD2 (5 bases each). V gave up 6 bases and J gave up 7 bases, with 10 bases separating them. The CDR3 has 12 residues. Germline lookup yields CDR1 MNHEY and CDR2 SMNVEV (reference sequence). The CDR3 region is CASRGPGNEQFF. CDR3 coding DNA: TGTGCCAGCAGGGGGCCGGGGAATGAGCAGTTCTTC.

The chain uses TRBV29-1 and TRBJ2-3, with TRBD2 identical over 14 bases. Germline V CDR1 and CDR2: SQVTM, ANQGSEA. After removal of 3 bases from V and 6 bases from J, the junction contained 2 bases not matched to a gene. The CDR3 runs 14 residues. This CDR3 reads CSVEGLAGVDTQYF. As DNA, the CDR3 is TGCAGCGTTGAGGGACTAGCGGGAGTTGATACGCAGTATTTT.

V is TRBV19 and J is TRBJ1-5, with a weak D call TRBD1 (5 bases). With 8 bases removed from V and 5 bases from J, the gap between germline ends came to 19 bases. This CDR3 contains 15 residues. Germline values: CDR1 LNHDA, CDR2 SQIVND (reference sequence). Here the CDR3 reads CASQRAGLTDQPQHF. The CDR3 region has the DNA TGTGCCAGTCAGCGCGCGGGGCTAACGGATCAGCCCCAGCATTTT.

The rearrangement joins TRBV7-6 to TRBJ2-7, with unresolved D. Trimming shortened V by 1 base and J by 4 bases, and 14 bases separated the two germline ends. The CDR3 spans 15 residues. The germline V gene encodes CDR1 SGHVS and CDR2 FNYEAQ. CDR3 sequence (DNA): TGTGCCAGCAGCTTAGGAGTTAGGAATCAGTACGAGCAGTACTTC. It translates to CASSLGVRNQYEQYF.

This clone was observed many times. J is TRBJ2-6 and V is TRBV2; the match to TRBD1 covers 7 bases. The germline CDR1 and CDR2 sequences are SNHLY and FYNNEI. The V segment lost 3 bases and the J segment 0 bases; nucleotides outside the gene matches: 2. The CDR3 sequence is 16 residues long. The DNA for the CDR3 is TGTGCCAGCAGTGATACAGGGGACTCTGGGGCCAACGTCCTGACTTTC. Its protein is CASSDTGDSGANVLTF.

The chain links TRBV10-3 to TRBJ1-2; TRBD1 might be the D (6 bases). Germline V lookup: CDR1 ENHRY, CDR2 SYGVKD. V lost 6 bases and J 5 bases, leaving 13 bases between the germline ends. The CDR3 spans 13 residues. In DNA form, the CDR3 reads TGTGCCATCAGCCTTGACAGGACTTATGGCTACACCTTC. Protein sequence: CAISLDRTYGYTF.

The chain combines TRBV29-1 with TRBJ2-5, with D perhaps matching TRBD2 (7 bases). Trimming pared 6 bases from V and 7 bases from J, leaving 24 bases between. There are 15 residues in the CDR3. Germline CDR1 is SQVTM and CDR2 is ANQGSEA. The CDR3 reads CSVLGASAGKGTQYF. The CDR3 bases are TGCAGCGTCCTGGGGGCGTCAGCGGGGAAAGGGACCCAGTACTTC.

In regard to this clone: At one end, the junction sequence differs from germline, possibly due to a read error. V and J are TRBV6-5 and TRBJ1-4, with D unclear. The length of the CDR3 is 14 residues. From germline, CDR1 is MNHEY and CDR2 SVGAGI. For the CDR3, the DNA is TGTGCCAGCAGTAACTCAGTGCTGGGTGAAAAACTGTTTTTT. Protein product: CASSNSVLGEKLFF.

This chain joins TRBV10-3 and TRBJ1-1; no reliable D call. The V end lost 3 bases, the J end lost 4 bases, and 6 bases lay between the germline ends. The CDR3 covers 12 residues. Germline CDR1 ENHRY, CDR2 SYGVKD. CDR3 nucleotide sequence: TGTGCCATCAGTGAAGTCGGCACTGAAGCTTTCTTT. Translated: CAISEVGTEAFF.

A remark on this clone: An end of the junction does not agree with germline; a read error may underlie this. The V gene is TRBV15, the J gene TRBJ1-2; no firm D call. There are 13 residues in the CDR3. Germline CDR1 is LNHNV and CDR2 is YYDKDF (reference sequence). CDR3 bases: TGTGCCACCAGCAGAGATAGGCAGCAGGCCCTCAACTTC. Protein product: CATSRDRQQALNF. The full variable domain, completed using reference TRBV15 and TRBJ1-2, is DAMVIQNPRYQVTQFGKPVTLSCSQTLNHNVMYWYQQKSSQAPKLLFHYYDKDFNNEADTPDNFQSRRPNTSFCFLDIRSPGLGDTAMYLCATSRDRQQALNFGSGTRLTVV.

The chain combines TRBV28 with TRBJ1-1; weak D call: TRBD1 (5 bases). From germline, CDR1 is MDHEN and CDR2 SYDVKM. CDR3 size: 15 residues. Trimming left V 2 bases short and J 0 bases short, with 10 bases between. The CDR3 nucleotides are TGTGCCAGCAGTTTAGGGGGACTCGTGAACACTGAAGCTTTCTTT. Encoded protein: CASSLGGLVNTEAFF.

This sequence joins TRBV5-8 and TRBJ1-4; TRBD1 is a possible D gene (6 bases). This CDR3 has 14 residues. V was trimmed by 4 bases and J by 4 bases, leaving 11 bases between them. Germline V lookup: CDR1 SGHTS, CDR2 YDEGEE. The CDR3 nucleotides are TGTGCCAGCAGCGAAACAGGGAATAATGAAAAACTGTTTTTT. Translation: CASSETGNNEKLFF.

V gene TRBV5-5 combines with J gene TRBJ2-3; D gene unclear. The V and J ends lost 0 bases and 2 bases respectively, with 7 bases between them. Germline V CDR1 and CDR2: SGHKS, YYEKEE (reference sequence). The length of the CDR3 is 14 residues. DNA of the CDR3: TGTGCCAGCAGCTTGGAATGGAACACAGATACGCAGTATTTT. Translating gives CASSLEWNTDTQYF.

This clone appeared a single time. The genes are TRBV5-1 and TRBJ1-6; D possibly corresponds to TRBD1 (6 bases). Germline CDR1 reads SGHRS; CDR2 reads YFSETQ. Trimming removed 4 bases from V and 1 base from J, with 12 bases in between. CDR3 length: 16 amino acids. CDR3 DNA sequence: TGCGCCAGCAGCACGGGGACAAGTTCCTATAATTCACCCCTCCACTTT. Protein sequence: CASSTGTSSYNSPLHF. Supplemented by reference TRBV5-1 and TRBJ1-6, the full variable domain reads KAGVTQTPRYLIKTRGQQVTLSCSPISGHRSVSWYQQTPGQGLQFLFEYFSETQRNKGNFPGRFSGRQFSNSRSEMNVSTLELGDSALYLCASSTGTSSYNSPLHFGNGTRLTVT.

The gene calls are TRBV19 and TRBJ1-6; TRBD1 aligns across 9 bases. V lost 10 bases and J lost 8; bases outside the gene matches: 6. The CDR3 totals 13 residues. Germline CDR1 is LNHDA and CDR2 is SQIVND (reference sequence). CDR3 loop: CATQGQGYSPLHF. The CDR3 DNA reads as TGTGCCACCCAGGGACAGGGATATTCACCCCTCCACTTT.

The genes are TRBV30 and TRBJ1-2, with a possible D match to TRBD1 (6 bases). The CDR3 sequence is 16 residues long. Per the germline V gene, CDR1 is GTSNPN and CDR2 is SVGIG (reference sequence). Trimming stripped 4 bases from V and 6 bases from J, with 24 bases between. In DNA form, the CDR3 reads TGTGCCTGGATACAGGGCGACGACGGGATTTCGGATGGCTACACCTTC. It specifies CAWIQGDDGISDGYTF. The whole variable domain, filled in from reference TRBV30 and TRBJ1-2, reads SQTIHQWPATLVQPVGSPLSLECTVEGTSNPNLYWYRQAAGRGLQLLFYSVGIGQISSEVPQNLSASRPQDRQFILSSKKLLLSDSGFYLCAWIQGDDGISDGYTFGSGTRLTVV.

This rearrangement joins TRBV5-4 to TRBJ2-1; TRBD2 aligns across 11 bases. Germline V gene sequence: CDR1 SGHNT, CDR2 YYREEE (reference sequence). The V gene end was trimmed by 4 bases and the J gene end by 10 bases; junction bases not matched to a gene: 13. The CDR3 runs to 16 residues. The CDR3 bases are TGTGCCAGCAGCCAGGGCGCGGGTAGCGGGAGGGAGGAGCAGTTCTTC. This encodes CASSQGAGSGREEQFF.

The rearrangement links TRBV5-1 to TRBJ2-1, with TRBD1 matching 7 bases. Germline trimming cut 7 bases from V and 2 bases from J; bases unmatched to any gene: 6. Germline V gives CDR1 SGHRS, CDR2 YFSETQ. The length of the CDR3 is 14 residues. The CDR3: CASDTGEPYNEQFF. CDR3 sequence (DNA): TGCGCCAGCGACACAGGGGAACCCTACAATGAGCAGTTCTTC.

The rearrangement joins TRBV9 to TRBJ2-5, with 13 positions matching TRBD2. Losses at the gene ends were 4 bases for V and 5 bases for J; bases not matched to a gene: 8. This CDR3 has 16 residues. Per the germline V gene, CDR1 is SGDLS and CDR2 is YYNGEE. The CDR3 DNA is TGTGCCAGCAGCCCGGGACTAGCGGGAAACAGGGAGACCCAGTACTTC. It encodes CASSPGLAGNRETQYF.